These 25 T cell receptor beta chains share one sample of origin, sequenced in a study of spatial heterogeneity in lung cancer. Indicated time point: blood at routine non-recurrence follow-up after resection. Sequencing covered unsorted whole RNA taken from tumor, nontumor lung or frozen PBMC. In TCRdb, the 5' RACE reads were re-called with MiXCR into one record per CDR3 protein. The table lists 95,000 to 130,000 distinct CDR3 sequences, more than 9% of them singletons. The sample in question was PBMCs, obtained at follow-up. These TCRs come from a male donor with early-stage non-small cell lung cancer.

This clonotype was seen repeatedly, ten times or more. The chain combines TRBV7-2 with TRBJ1-5; TRBD1 agrees at 7 bases. This CDR3 has 16 amino acids. CDR1 is SGHTA, CDR2 FQGNSA, per germline. The V and J ends lost 5 bases and 4 bases, in that order; junction bases with no gene match: 11. CDR3 in DNA: TGTGCCAGCAGCCAGATGGCACAGGGGTTAAATCAGCCCCAGCATTTT. It yields the protein CASSQMAQGLNQPQHF.

This clonotype has a count of ten or more. This chain uses TRBV6-5 with TRBJ1-1; D unclear. The CDR3 is made up of 12 amino acids. The ends were cut back, 0 bases at V and 8 bases at J, with 7 bases in the middle. In germline, CDR1 is MNHEY, CDR2 SVGAGI. The DNA for the CDR3 is TGTGCCAGCAGTTACTCTACCGGCGAAGCTTTCTTT. Residues: CASSYSTGEAFF.

The rearrangement uses TRBV3-1 and TRBJ1-3; maybe TRBD1 (6 bases). Looked up from germline, CDR1 is LGHDT and CDR2 is YNNKEL (reference sequence). This CDR3 is built from 15 residues. Trimming cost V 4 bases and J 2 bases, with 12 bases left between them. This chain's CDR3 is CASSPSRTAGNTIYF. The CDR3 nucleotides are TGTGCCAGCAGCCCGTCTCGGACAGCTGGAAACACCATATATTTT.

This rearrangement joins TRBV5-4 to TRBJ2-4; D remains unclear. This CDR3 region has 12 residues. Germline CDR1 SGHNT, CDR2 YYREEE (reference sequence). The germline V and J ends were trimmed by 4 bases and 9 bases, with 11 bases remaining between them. In nucleotides, the CDR3 is TGTGCCAGCAGCCCTACCAACGGCATTCAGTACTTC. This translates into CASSPTNGIQYF.

This clonotype was recorded a few times. The chain combines TRBV10-2 with TRBJ2-6; D is perhaps TRBD2 (6 bases). V lost 3 bases and J lost 0, with 12 bases in between. In germline, CDR1 is WSHSY, CDR2 SAAADI. The CDR3 runs 17 residues. CDR3 region: CASSEMGTSSGANVLTF. CDR3 nucleotides: TGCGCCAGCAGTGAAATGGGGACTTCCTCTGGGGCCAACGTCCTGACTTTC.

This clonotype has at least ten counts. The genes are TRBV12-3 or TRBV12-4 and TRBJ2-5; the match to TRBD1 covers 10 bases. This CDR3 contains 15 residues. Germline trimming cut 5 bases from V and 4 bases from J; bases unmatched to any gene: 7. CDR3: CASSLPGTGVETQYF. The CDR3 DNA is TGTGCCAGCAGTCTCCCCGGGACAGGGGTAGAGACCCAGTACTTC.

This clonotype was recorded at least ten times. The gene calls are TRBV15 and TRBJ2-5; D could derive from TRBD1 or TRBD2 (5 bases each). The CDR3 has 15 amino acids. Germline CDR1 and CDR2: LNHNV and YYDKDF (reference sequence). V was cut by 0 bases and J by 0 bases, with 8 bases left in between. The CDR3 loop is CATSRDLGDQETQYF. The CDR3 DNA reads as TGTGCCACCAGCAGAGACCTGGGGGACCAAGAGACCCAGTACTTC.

The chain links TRBV20-1 to TRBJ1-2; D might be TRBD1 (5 bases). CDR1 and CDR2 from the germline V gene are DFQATT and SNEGSKA (reference sequence). The germline V and J ends were trimmed by 6 bases and 2 bases, with 10 bases remaining between them. The CDR3 length is 12 residues. This CDR3 is CSAGAGNYGYTF. In DNA form, the CDR3 reads TGCAGTGCCGGGGCAGGCAACTATGGCTACACCTTC.

This clonotype was observed many times. The V and J genes are TRBV28 and TRBJ1-4; no reliable D call. The CDR3 has 15 residues. Germline V CDR1 and CDR2: MDHEN, SYDVKM. V dropped 5 bases and J dropped 8 bases, with 18 bases sitting between them. The CDR3 protein is CASSPRLEVREKLFF. The CDR3 coding sequence is TGTGCCAGCAGTCCCCGTTTAGAGGTACGGGAAAAACTGTTTTTT.

This clonotype was detected many times. In nucleotides, the CDR3 is TGTGCCAGCTCACCGCCATGGCAGAGGAATGAGCAGTTCTTC. Amino acids: CASSPPWQRNEQFF. The rearrangement uses TRBV18 and TRBJ2-1; D call uncertain. There are 14 residues in the CDR3. Germline V CDR1 and CDR2: KGHSH, LQKENI. Trimming removed 3 bases from V and 7 bases from J, with 13 bases in between.

The gene calls are TRBV6-4 and TRBJ1-3, with D possibly matching TRBD1 (5 bases). The CDR3 totals 17 residues. Between the trimmed V and J ends, which lost 8 bases and 0 bases, there was a span of 20 bases. CDR1 and CDR2 from the germline V gene are MRHNA and SNTAGT. In DNA, the CDR3 is TGTGCCAGCTTTACCGGGACGGAATCTTTCTCTGGAAACACCATATATTTT. It yields the protein CASFTGTESFSGNTIYF.

The CDR3 bases are TGTGCCAGCAGCTTAACTGACAGGGGGCGGTCTTACGAGCAGTACTTC. Amino acid sequence: CASSLTDRGRSYEQYF. This chain connects TRBV11-2 to TRBJ2-7; 10 bases match TRBD1. The CDR3 loop spans 16 amino acids. After removal of 2 bases from V and 4 bases from J, the junction contained 8 bases not matched to a gene. Germline CDR1 reads SGHAT; CDR2 reads FQNNGV.

In its sample, this clonotype was seen many times. The V gene is TRBV9, the J gene TRBJ1-5; 8 nucleotides line up with TRBD1. This CDR3 has 16 residues. Germline values: CDR1 SGDLS, CDR2 YYNGEE. The junction had 6 bases not matched to a gene; V was cut back by 4 bases and J by 0 bases. CDR3 residues: CASSSGQGLSNQPQHF. CDR3 DNA sequence: TGTGCCAGCAGCTCCGGACAGGGCCTTAGCAATCAGCCCCAGCATTTT.

This clonotype showed up just a few times. The chain is built from TRBV10-3 and TRBJ2-7, with TRBD2 matching 7 bases. After removal of 0 bases from V and 2 bases from J, the junction contained 4 bases not matched to a gene. Germline V gene sequence: CDR1 ENHRY, CDR2 SYGVKD. The CDR3 extends over 15 amino acids. The CDR3 sequence is CAISESGGGAYEQYF. The CDR3 DNA sequence: TGTGCCATCAGTGAGTCGGGCGGGGGAGCCTACGAGCAGTACTTC.

This clonotype occurred many times. CDR3 nucleotide sequence: TGCAGTGCTAGAGCATCGGGACAGTCGAACACTGAAGCTTTCTTT. This codes for CSARASGQSNTEAFF. The V and J genes are TRBV20-1 and TRBJ1-1; 7 bases match TRBD1. The CDR3 has 15 amino acids. Germline CDR1 DFQATT, CDR2 SNEGSKA (reference sequence). Unmatched junction bases numbered 6, after V lost 1 base and J lost 1 base.

The chain carries TRBV5-1 and TRBJ1-2, with unresolved D. The CDR3 consists of 13 residues. CDR1 and CDR2 from the germline V gene are SGHRS and YFSETQ. Trimming removed 0 bases at V and 7 bases at J, with 10 bases between. The CDR3 sequence: CASSLAGYSGYTF. In nucleotides, the CDR3 is TGCGCCAGCAGCTTGGCGGGCTACTCTGGCTACACCTTC. The complete variable domain, with remaining parts taken from reference TRBV5-1 and TRBJ1-2, reads KAGVTQTPRYLIKTRGQQVTLSCSPISGHRSVSWYQQTPGQGLQFLFEYFSETQRNKGNFPGRFSGRQFSNSRSEMNVSTLELGDSALYLCASSLAGYSGYTFGSGTRLTVV.

This clonotype occurred many times. The chain uses TRBV10-2 and TRBJ1-1, with D perhaps TRBD1 (5 bases). The CDR3 sequence is 14 residues long. Trimming took 7 bases from V and 6 from J, leaving 18 bases between them. Per germline, CDR1 WSHSY and CDR2 SAAADI. Here the CDR3 reads CASKANGWGAEAFF. The DNA of the CDR3 is TGCGCCAGCAAAGCGAACGGCTGGGGGGCTGAAGCTTTCTTT.

The rearrangement uses TRBV6-4 and TRBJ1-5; D uncertain. Trimming left V 3 bases short and J 4 bases short, with 7 bases between. Germline assignment: CDR1 MRHNA and CDR2 SNTAGT. The CDR3 has 13 amino acids. CDR3 loop: CASSEGGNQPQHF. The DNA of the CDR3 is TGTGCCAGCAGTGAAGGAGGAAATCAGCCCCAGCATTTT.

This clonotype occurred many times. The V and J genes are TRBV3-1 and TRBJ1-5; TRBD1 is a possible D gene (5 bases). Germline V gene sequence: CDR1 LGHDT, CDR2 YNNKEL (reference sequence). This CDR3 has 16 amino acids. V dropped 4 bases and J dropped 0 bases, with 13 bases sitting between them. This CDR3 is CASSPTAGGSNQPQHF. The CDR3 nucleotides read TGTGCCAGCAGCCCGACTGCGGGGGGTAGCAATCAGCCCCAGCATTTT.

The sample holds a few counts of this clonotype. J is TRBJ2-3 and V is TRBV27, with a weak D call TRBD1 (6 bases). This CDR3 comprises 16 residues. Between the trimmed V and J ends, which lost 6 bases and 7 bases, there was a span of 23 bases. Germline CDR1 and CDR2: MNHEY and SMNVEV (reference sequence). The CDR3 is CASRRTRGGGPYTQYF. CDR3 DNA: TGTGCCAGCAGACGTACCCGTGGGGGCGGCCCCTATACGCAGTATTTT.

The chain joins TRBV28 to TRBJ1-2; tentative D call: TRBD1 (5 bases). Per germline, CDR1 MDHEN and CDR2 SYDVKM. Trimming took off 2 bases at V and 7 bases at J, with 8 bases between the two ends. The CDR3 sequence is 12 residues long. The CDR3 spells CASSLQGRGYTF. The CDR3, as DNA: TGTGCCAGCAGTTTACAGGGACGTGGCTACACCTTC.

The V and J genes are TRBV5-1 and TRBJ2-7; 9 nucleotides match TRBD1. V trimming: 3 bases; J trimming: 2 bases; junction bases outside the gene matches: 3. Germline V lookup: CDR1 SGHRS, CDR2 YFSETQ. This CDR3 has 14 residues. DNA for the CDR3: TGCGCCAGCAGCTGGACAGGGGAGCCCTACGAGCAGTACTTC. The encoded protein is CASSWTGEPYEQYF.

The chain joins TRBV24-1 to TRBJ2-3; 9 nucleotides match TRBD1. After removal of 7 bases from V and 6 bases from J, the junction contained 13 bases not matched to a gene. Germline CDR1 reads KGHDR; CDR2 reads SFDVKD. The length of the CDR3 is 16 residues. CDR3 coding DNA: TGTGCCACCAGCGCCGGGAGAGCCGACAGGGGGGATACGCAGTATTTT. This sequence encodes CATSAGRADRGDTQYF.

V and J are TRBV24-1 and TRBJ2-3; D remains unclear. Trimming removed 3 bases at V and 1 base at J, with 7 bases between. The CDR3 sequence is 14 residues long. The germline V gene has CDR1 KGHDR and CDR2 SFDVKD. The CDR3 bases are TGTGCCACCAGTGATACCCGACGCACAGATACGCAGTATTTT. This codes for CATSDTRRTDTQYF.

This clonotype was detected ten times or more. V gene TRBV28 combines with J gene TRBJ1-2; D ambiguous. Germline CDR1 is MDHEN and CDR2 is SYDVKM. CDR3 size: 11 residues. Trimming left V 4 bases short and J 8 bases short, with 8 bases between. The DNA for the CDR3 is TGTGCCAGCAGTTACAGTCGGGGCTACACCTTC. It translates to CASSYSRGYTF.